The following is a T cell receptor beta chain sequence with its context. This entry comes from a study of regulatory T cells in long-lasting Graves disease. Trimming took 1 base from V and 8 from J; bases not matched to a gene: 18. CDR1 is SGHAT and CDR2 is FQNNGV in the germline V gene. The CDR3 is 19 residues long. The time point is: newly diagnosed GD, antithyroid drugs for less than 3 months. From RNA extracted from PBMCs, the TCR library was made. CDR3 regions were amplified by Arm-PCR using iRepertoire HTBI primers to build TCR beta libraries. Each CDR3 protein gets one entry after TCRdb re-called the multiplex PCR reads with MiXCR. The sample lists 530,000 or so distinct CDR3 sequences, about 13% seen once, with 10% in the top ten. These same records also appear under a second study, on T cells in Graves' hyperthyroidism and ophthalmopathy. Per that paper: The study based diagnoses on clinical symptoms, serum thyroxine and TRAb, thyroid ultrasound and orbital computed tomography.

This receptor was identified in a man aged 30 to 39 with Graves disease. The input for sequencing was peripheral blood mononuclear cells (PBMCs), taken at new diagnosis, from a patient treated with antithyroid drugs. V and J are TRBV11-2 and TRBJ2-4; 9 positions match TRBD2. The CDR3 region has the DNA TGTGCCAGCAGCTTAGGGGCCCTTTATGGGCGGGAGGGCCCGGACATTCAGTACTTC. This codes for CASSLGALYGREGPDIQYF.